The 29 T cell receptor beta chains listed next were all sequenced from one sample in a study of T cells after yellow fever vaccination. One entry per CDR3 protein results from TCRdb running MiXCR on the 5' RACE reads. The table records 200,000 to 300,000 distinct CDR3 sequences, approximately 13% of them present only once. The sequences come from CD4+ T cells sorted from PBMCs, collected 45 days after the yellow fever booster vaccination. The receptors were sampled from a man aged 25-40 years who received the YFV17D yellow fever vaccine.

This clonotype was picked up a small number of times. The V call is TRBV4-3, the J call TRBJ2-1, with a tentative D call TRBD2 (6 bases). V lost 0 bases and J lost 6, with 9 bases in between. This CDR3 has 14 residues. CDR1 is LGHNA and CDR2 is YSLEER in the germline V gene. The CDR3 region is CASSQEKGLNEQFF. The CDR3 DNA follows: TGCGCCAGCAGCCAAGAAAAGGGACTCAATGAGCAGTTCTTC.

This clonotype was seen a few times. V usage is TRBV5-1 and J usage is TRBJ2-3; 10 bases align to TRBD1. The CDR3 runs to 13 residues. V gave up 5 bases and J gave up 5 bases; unmatched junction bases: 2. Germline CDR1 SGHRS, CDR2 YFSETQ. DNA of the CDR3: TGCGCCAGCAGGACAGGGGGCGTAGATACGCAGTATTTT. It is translated as CASRTGGVDTQYF.

The chain couples TRBV20-1 to TRBJ2-5; 7 positions match TRBD2. Trimming at V came to 4 bases and at J to 9 bases, leaving 5 bases not matched to a gene. CDR1 and CDR2 (germline): DFQATT, SNEGSKA (reference sequence). CDR3 length: 11 residues. CDR3 bases: TGCAGTGCTACCTCGAGCGGGGCCCAGTACTTC. Its translation is CSATSSGAQYF.

This clonotype has a count of ten or more. V and J are TRBV10-3 and TRBJ2-2, with D possibly being TRBD1 or TRBD2 (5 bases each). The CDR3 runs 13 residues. Germline V gene lookup returns CDR1 ENHRY and CDR2 SYGVKD. The V end was cut by 11 bases, the J end by 7 bases, with 17 bases between. This CDR3 reads CAHTGTQGGELFF. DNA of the CDR3: TGTGCCCACACTGGGACCCAGGGCGGGGAGCTGTTTTTT.

The table lists this clonotype with many counts. The rearrangement uses TRBV2 and TRBJ2-7, with D hard to call. Germline V lookup: CDR1 SNHLY, CDR2 FYNNEI. Trimming removed 7 bases at V and 3 bases at J, with 7 bases between. The CDR3 length is 11 residues. The DNA for the CDR3 is TGTGCCAGCACATCGTTCTACGAGCAGTACTTC. Amino acid sequence: CASTSFYEQYF.

This clonotype was observed a few times. This sequence joins TRBV20-1 and TRBJ1-2, with a weak D call TRBD1 (5 bases). With 0 bases removed from V and 4 bases from J, the gap between germline ends came to 21 bases. Germline V gene lookup returns CDR1 DFQATT and CDR2 SNEGSKA (reference sequence). This CDR3 has 17 residues. The CDR3 protein is CSARDPKPWGRFYGYTF. CDR3 sequence (DNA): TGCAGTGCTAGAGATCCTAAACCATGGGGACGGTTCTATGGCTACACCTTC.

This clonotype has a handful of counts. J is TRBJ2-3 and V is TRBV9, with a weak D call TRBD2 (7 bases). CDR1 SGDLS and CDR2 YYNGEE come from the germline V gene. This CDR3 is 14 amino acids long. Trimming shortened V by 3 bases and J by 4 bases, and 12 bases separated the two germline ends. The CDR3 nucleotides are TGTGCCAGCAGCGAAGGGGGGGGCGCAGATACGCAGTATTTT. Translated, it gives CASSEGGGADTQYF. Together with reference TRBV9 and TRBJ2-3, the CDR3 gives the full variable domain: DSGVTQTPKHLITATGQRVTLRCSPRSGDLSVYWYQQSLDQGLQFLIQYYNGEERAKGNILERFSAQQFPDLHSELNLSSLELGDSALYFCASSEGGGADTQYFGPGTRLTVL.

The genes are TRBV6-1 and TRBJ2-7; the match to TRBD2 covers 10 bases. The length of the CDR3 is 15 residues. CDR1 is MNHNS, CDR2 SASEGT, per germline. J lost 6 bases, V lost 2 bases, and 7 bases had no gene match. The chain's CDR3 is CASSELAGVDGEQYF. The CDR3 region has the DNA TGTGCCAGCAGTGAACTAGCGGGAGTTGACGGCGAGCAGTACTTC.

This clonotype has just a few counts. V is TRBV5-1 and J is TRBJ2-7, with D possibly being TRBD1 (5 bases). The CDR3 extends over 15 amino acids. CDR1 and CDR2 (germline): SGHRS, YFSETQ. Trimming removed 0 bases from V and 0 bases from J, with 10 bases in between. The CDR3 DNA reads as TGCGCCAGCAGCTTGGGGGGCTCGAACTCCTACGAGCAGTACTTC. Translated: CASSLGGSNSYEQYF. The full variable domain, with the rest looked up from reference TRBV5-1 and TRBJ2-7, is KAGVTQTPRYLIKTRGQQVTLSCSPISGHRSVSWYQQTPGQGLQFLFEYFSETQRNKGNFPGRFSGRQFSNSRSEMNVSTLELGDSALYLCASSLGGSNSYEQYFGPGTRLTVT.

The V and J genes are TRBV24-1 and TRBJ2-7; D is possibly TRBD1 (7 bases). Germline CDR1 is KGHDR and CDR2 is SFDVKD. This CDR3 has 16 residues. Trimming removed 4 bases from V and 5 bases from J, with 20 bases in between. Here the CDR3 DNA reads TGTGCCACCAGTGACCGGGGGACAGCCCTACCCAACGAGCAGTACTTC. Amino acids: CATSDRGTALPNEQYF.

A few counts support this clonotype. This sequence joins TRBV19 and TRBJ2-7, with no clear D. Germline V gene sequence: CDR1 LNHDA, CDR2 SQIVND (reference sequence). Trimming removed 2 bases at V and 3 bases at J, with 14 bases between. The CDR3 contains 15 residues. The CDR3 spells CASSISEQPNYEQYF. The CDR3 DNA reads TGTGCCAGTAGTATAAGTGAACAGCCAAACTACGAGCAGTACTTC.

Comments on this clonotype: This likely traces to a read error, being one base from a far larger clone. The gene calls are TRBV7-2 and TRBJ2-5; D remains ambiguous. The CDR3 sequence is 11 residues long. CDR1 is SGHTA, CDR2 FQGNSA, per germline. DNA for the CDR3: TGTGCCAGCAGCTTGGCGGAGACCCTGTACTTC. Amino acids: CASSLAETLYF.

The table lists this clonotype with a few counts. The rearrangement uses TRBV5-1 and TRBJ2-7; the D is unclear. Looked up from germline, CDR1 is SGHRS and CDR2 is YFSETQ. The V end lost 6 bases, the J end lost 6 bases, and 19 bases lay between the germline ends. The CDR3 has 14 amino acids. Written as DNA, the CDR3 is TGCGCCAGCACCCCAACGGGTCAGAGGACCGAGCAGTACTTC. Protein: CASTPTGQRTEQYF.

The chain joins TRBV6-2 or TRBV6-3 to TRBJ1-5; D unclear. Germline CDR1 reads MNHEY; CDR2 reads SVGEGT. Trimming removed 9 bases from V and 3 bases from J, with 12 bases in between. The CDR3 contains 13 residues. CDR3 sequence: CASTYGYNQPQHF. CDR3 bases: TGTGCCAGTACTTACGGTTACAATCAGCCCCAGCATTTT.

In its sample, this clonotype was seen many times. CDR3 sequence (DNA): TGTGCCAGCAGTTACGGGGGGATAGGGTTCTTC. Protein product: CASSYGGIGFF. The chain couples TRBV6-5 to TRBJ2-1; D might be TRBD2 (6 bases). Germline V gene data show CDR1 as MNHEY and CDR2 as SVGAGI. V gave up 2 bases and J gave up 15 bases, with 11 bases separating them. The CDR3 totals 11 residues.

This clonotype was counted between two and nine times. The CDR3 loop reads CSANSRRYNEQFF. In nucleotides, the CDR3 is TGCAGTGCTAACTCCAGGCGCTACAATGAGCAGTTCTTC. This chain uses TRBV20-1 with TRBJ2-1; D remains unclear. Germline V gene sequence: CDR1 DFQATT, CDR2 SNEGSKA (reference sequence). V was trimmed by 4 bases and J by 3 bases, leaving 10 bases between them. The CDR3 contains 13 residues.

This clonotype was detected only a few times. This rearrangement joins TRBV7-9 to TRBJ2-4, with TRBD1 matching 10 bases. Germline V gene lookup returns CDR1 SEHNR and CDR2 FQNEAQ (reference sequence). V was clipped by 3 bases and J by 7 bases; unmatched bases: 6. The CDR3 contains 15 residues. The CDR3 nucleotides are TGTGCCAGCAGCTTTGGGGACAGGGGTGACAACATTCAGTACTTC. Residues: CASSFGDRGDNIQYF.

The V and J genes are TRBV7-6 and TRBJ2-5, with 7 bases matching TRBD1. Germline-derived CDR1 and CDR2 are SGHVS and FNYEAQ. Unmatched junction bases numbered 6, after V lost 1 base and J lost 4 bases. The CDR3 length is 15 residues. The DNA of the CDR3 is TGTGCCAGCAGCTTAGAACTACCAGGGGGAGAGACCCAGTACTTC. It translates to CASSLELPGGETQYF.

This clonotype was found a few times. V is TRBV25-1 and J is TRBJ2-4, with unresolved D. Trimming took 6 bases from V and 1 from J, leaving 7 bases between them. This CDR3 has 13 residues. The germline gives CDR1 MGHDK, CDR2 SYGVNS. The chain's CDR3 is CASRASAKNIQYF. For the CDR3, the DNA is TGTGCCAGCAGGGCCAGTGCCAAAAACATTCAGTACTTC.

The chain joins TRBV6-1 to TRBJ2-7; D uncertain. The germline V and J ends were trimmed by 4 bases and 1 base, with 20 bases remaining between them. Germline lookup yields CDR1 MNHNS and CDR2 SASEGT. The length of the CDR3 is 17 residues. This CDR3 reads CASSAYPGSEPSYEQYF. The CDR3 DNA sequence: TGTGCCAGCAGTGCATACCCCGGCAGTGAACCATCCTACGAGCAGTACTTC.

This clonotype was detected ten times or more. The rearrangement links TRBV4-3 to TRBJ1-3; maybe TRBD1 (5 bases). V gave up 0 bases and J gave up 4 bases, with 13 bases separating them. Germline V lookup: CDR1 LGHNA, CDR2 YSLEER. The CDR3 consists of 16 residues. This CDR3 is CASSQDAGRRGNTIYF. CDR3 coding DNA: TGCGCCAGCAGCCAAGATGCAGGGCGGCGAGGAAACACCATATATTTT.

This rearrangement joins TRBV12-3 or TRBV12-4 to TRBJ2-3; D is undetermined. V was pared by 8 bases and J by 2 bases, with 11 bases between. The CDR3 sequence is 13 residues long. In DNA form, the CDR3 reads TGTGCCAGCCGCGCCGGCTCCACAGATACGCAGTATTTT. Translating gives CASRAGSTDTQYF.

J is TRBJ2-1 and V is TRBV11-2; D gene ambiguous. Germline loops: CDR1 SGHAT, CDR2 FQNNGV. The CDR3 length is 14 residues. Trimming left V 0 bases short and J 8 bases short, with 11 bases between. CDR3 in DNA: TGTGCCAGCAGCTTAGATGCAGCTATCTATGAGCAGTTCTTC. It specifies CASSLDAAIYEQFF. The full variable domain, its missing parts supplied by reference TRBV11-2 and TRBJ2-1, is EAGVAQSPRYKIIEKRQSVAFWCNPISGHATLYWYQQILGQGPKLLIQFQNNGVVDDSQLPKDRFSAERLKGVDSTLKIQPAKLEDSAVYLCASSLDAAIYEQFFGPGTRLTVL.

The chain uses TRBV6-1 and TRBJ2-7; D may correspond to TRBD1 or TRBD2 (6 bases each). The CDR3 covers 15 residues. Germline lookup yields CDR1 MNHNS and CDR2 SASEGT. V was cut by 7 bases and J by 3 bases, with 19 bases left in between. The CDR3 bases are TGTGCCAGCACCACCAAGTGGGGGGCGAACTACGAGCAGTACTTC. Its translation: CASTTKWGANYEQYF.

This clonotype was counted a few times. The gene calls are TRBV3-1 and TRBJ2-7, with a tentative D call TRBD2 (7 bases). V dropped 3 bases and J dropped 6 bases, with 18 bases sitting between them. The CDR3 contains 15 residues. Per germline, CDR1 LGHDT and CDR2 YNNKEL (reference sequence). The CDR3 region has the DNA TGTGCCAGCAGCCAGTTTAGCGGAGGGGGGGGCGAGCAGTACTTC. Its translation is CASSQFSGGGGEQYF.

A few counts support this clonotype. This chain links TRBV7-2 with TRBJ1-2; D call uncertain. Per germline, CDR1 SGHTA and CDR2 FQGNSA. V lost 2 bases and J 6 bases, leaving 10 bases between the germline ends. The CDR3 totals 13 residues. The CDR3 DNA sequence: TGTGCCAGCAGCTTATTGTCCCCGGATGGCTACACCTTC. Translation: CASSLLSPDGYTF. The full variable domain, in which reference TRBV7-2 and TRBJ1-2 provide the parts outside the CDR3, is GAGVSQSPSNKVTEKGKDVELRCDPISGHTALYWYRQSLGQGLEFLIYFQGNSAPDKSGLPSDRFSAERTGGSVSTLTIQRTQQEDSAVYLCASSLLSPDGYTFGSGTRLTVV.

This clonotype was counted a few times. The chain has TRBV6-5 and TRBJ2-3; D is ambiguous. The germline V and J ends were trimmed by 6 bases and 4 bases, with 8 bases remaining between them. Germline-derived CDR1 and CDR2 are MNHEY and SVGAGI. CDR3 size: 12 residues. The CDR3 DNA reads TGTGCCAGCAGCGAACGGGCAGATACGCAGTATTTT. Amino acids: CASSERADTQYF.

This clonotype showed up many times. This chain connects TRBV7-9 to TRBJ2-4; a possible D gene is TRBD2 (6 bases). CDR1 is SEHNR and CDR2 is FQNEAQ in the germline V gene (reference sequence). Deletions cut 2 bases from V and 1 base from J, with 15 bases between. CDR3 length: 17 amino acids. The CDR3 protein is CASSLRDRLEAKNIQYF. CDR3 sequence (DNA): TGTGCCAGCAGCTTACGGGATCGACTAGAGGCCAAAAACATTCAGTACTTC.

The chain links TRBV5-1 to TRBJ2-2; no firm D call. The V gene's germline CDR1 is SGHRS and CDR2 YFSETQ. The CDR3 is 14 amino acids. Trimming cost V 2 bases and J 6 bases, with 11 bases left between them. The CDR3: CASSFTATPGELFF. CDR3 in DNA: TGCGCCAGCAGCTTCACTGCGACCCCCGGGGAGCTGTTTTTT. Together with reference TRBV5-1 and TRBJ2-2, the CDR3 gives the full variable domain: KAGVTQTPRYLIKTRGQQVTLSCSPISGHRSVSWYQQTPGQGLQFLFEYFSETQRNKGNFPGRFSGRQFSNSRSEMNVSTLELGDSALYLCASSFTATPGELFFGEGSRLTVL.